The next 30 T cell receptor beta chains were all read from a single sample in a study of monozygotic twins with inflammatory bowel disease. Using the 5' RACE reads, TCRdb records one entry per CDR3 protein without DNA. The sample table includes approximately 340,000 distinct CDR3 sequences. Sequencing was done on a sample of blood. The source is a human donor with ulcerative colitis or Crohn's disease, or a healthy co-twin of an affected twin (not recorded which).

The chain employs TRBV7-8 and TRBJ2-5; TCRdb designates TRBD2, a call that cannot be tested without DNA. This CDR3 is built from 13 residues. Germline V CDR1 and CDR2: SGHVS, FQNEAQ. The CDR3: CASSLRSAQTQYF. Full variable domain (rest looked up from reference TRBV7-8 and TRBJ2-5): GAGVSQSPRYKVAKRGQDVALRCDPISGHVSLFWYQQALGQGPEFLTYFQNEAQLDKSGLPSDRFFAERPEGSVSTLKIQRTQQEDSAVYLCASSLRSAQTQYFGPGTRLLVL.

The chain links TRBV7-8 to TRBJ2-7; the TCRdb D gene call, TRBD1, has no DNA to confirm it. CDR3 length: 13 amino acids. The germline gives CDR1 SGHVS, CDR2 FQNEAQ. The CDR3 sequence is CASSPPRGDEQYF.

The chain joins TRBV14 to TRBJ2-1. Germline lookup yields CDR1 SGHDN and CDR2 FVKESK. The CDR3 totals 15 residues. The chain's CDR3 is CASSLARSSYNEQFF.

This chain connects TRBV4-3 to TRBJ2-5. From germline, CDR1 is LGHNA and CDR2 YSLEER. The CDR3 is 13 residues long. The CDR3 spells CASSQGLGANQYF.

The chain employs TRBV12-3 or TRBV12-4 and TRBJ1-4; TCRdb picks TRBD1, but there is no DNA to check that call. This CDR3 is 14 amino acids long. The CDR3 here is CASSARGAFEKLFF.

This chain links TRBV20-1 with TRBJ1-5; the D call from TCRdb, TRBD1, cannot be confirmed without DNA. CDR1 is DFQATT and CDR2 is SNEGSKA in the germline V gene (reference sequence). The CDR3 loop spans 13 amino acids. CDR3 residues: CSARQGIRQPQHF.

This chain uses TRBV29-1 with TRBJ2-3; TCRdb names TRBD1, which stays unverified in the absence of DNA. Looked up from germline, CDR1 is SQVTM and CDR2 is ANQGSEA. The CDR3 is 13 amino acids. The CDR3 reads CSLERQVLGLKYF.

The chain couples TRBV5-1 to TRBJ1-2; without DNA, the TCRdb call of TRBD1 cannot be checked. The CDR3 length is 15 residues. Germline assignment: CDR1 SGHRS and CDR2 YFSETQ. CDR3 sequence: CASSLIGDAAYGYTF.

This rearrangement joins TRBV5-1 to TRBJ2-7; TCRdb's D call, TRBD2, is unchecked because there is no DNA. This CDR3 has 15 residues. From germline, CDR1 is SGHRS and CDR2 YFSETQ. This chain's CDR3 is CASTERAPGLYEQYF.

The J gene is TRBJ2-1, the V gene TRBV29-1; checking the TCRdb D call of TRBD2 is not possible without DNA. The germline V gene encodes CDR1 SQVTM and CDR2 ANQGSEA. This CDR3 has 12 amino acids. The CDR3 is CSVTLAVNEQFF.

The chain joins TRBV7-8 to TRBJ1-1; TCRdb's D call of TRBD1 is untestable without DNA. Looked up from germline, CDR1 is SGHVS and CDR2 is FQNEAQ. The CDR3 is made up of 16 amino acids. CDR3 in amino acids: CASSPGLGHRNTEAFF.

This rearrangement joins TRBV20-1 to TRBJ2-1; TCRdb gives TRBD2 as the D gene, but with no DNA this cannot be confirmed. Per the germline V gene, CDR1 is DFQATT and CDR2 is SNEGSKA (reference sequence). The CDR3 loop spans 16 amino acids. The CDR3 reads CSAKRHLAGSFNEQFF.

V and J are TRBV7-2 and TRBJ1-5; as DNA is missing, the TRBD1 call by TCRdb cannot be tested. Germline lookup yields CDR1 SGHTA and CDR2 FQGNSA. The length of the CDR3 is 17 residues. CDR3: CASSPNRSPLGYQPQHF. Variable domain in full (rest from reference TRBV7-2 and TRBJ1-5): GAGVSQSPSNKVTEKGKDVELRCDPISGHTALYWYRQSLGQGLEFLIYFQGNSAPDKSGLPSDRFSAERTGGSVSTLTIQRTQQEDSAVYLCASSPNRSPLGYQPQHFGDGTRLSIL.

V gene TRBV12-3 or TRBV12-4 combines with J gene TRBJ2-7; TCRdb's D call, TRBD2, is unchecked because there is no DNA. This CDR3 spans 15 amino acids. CDR3 region: CASSLLRGFSYEQYF.

J is TRBJ2-5 and V is TRBV7-2; no DNA is available, so the TRBD1 call from TCRdb remains unchecked. This CDR3 spans 17 amino acids. Germline loops: CDR1 SGHTA, CDR2 FQGNSA. CDR3 protein: CASSLAPQGRGQETQYF.

The chain combines TRBV4-1 with TRBJ2-7; lacking DNA, the TRBD1 call made by TCRdb goes unchecked. This CDR3 comprises 16 residues. The germline V gene encodes CDR1 MGHRA and CDR2 YSYEKL. CDR3 sequence: CASSQAPAGGSYEQYF.

This chain joins TRBV12-3 or TRBV12-4 and TRBJ1-1; lacking DNA, the TRBD1 call made by TCRdb goes unchecked. The CDR3 is 11 residues long. CDR3 protein: CASSWGAEAFF.

The CDR3 sequence is CASSPPWGRGNTEAFF. This sequence joins TRBV3-1 and TRBJ1-1; as DNA is missing, the TRBD1 call by TCRdb cannot be tested. This CDR3 comprises 16 residues. From germline, CDR1 is LGHDT and CDR2 YNNKEL (reference sequence).

The CDR3 loop is CASSLESGSPKYNEQFF. The chain combines TRBV18 with TRBJ2-1; TCRdb returns TRBD2, unconfirmable since there is no DNA. CDR3 length equals 17 residues. The germline CDR1 and CDR2 sequences are KGHSH and LQKENI.

The V call is TRBV7-8, the J call TRBJ1-6; TCRdb names TRBD1, which stays unverified in the absence of DNA. The CDR3 runs 14 residues. The germline V gene has CDR1 SGHVS and CDR2 FQNEAQ. CDR3 amino acids: CASKPGTANSPLHF.

V is TRBV4-2 and J is TRBJ2-1; TCRdb names TRBD2, which stays unverified in the absence of DNA. The germline CDR1 and CDR2 sequences are LGHNA and YNFKEQ. The CDR3 runs to 18 residues. This CDR3 reads CASSQGWGGTSGYNEQFF.

Here the CDR3 reads CASSIRQFEAFF. V gene TRBV7-9 combines with J gene TRBJ1-1; TCRdb's D call, TRBD1, is unchecked because there is no DNA. The CDR3 covers 12 residues. Germline CDR1 and CDR2: SEHNR and FQNEAQ (reference sequence).

The chain recombines TRBV5-1 with TRBJ2-7; as DNA is missing, the TRBD1 call by TCRdb cannot be tested. The CDR3 has 15 residues. The V gene's germline CDR1 is SGHRS and CDR2 YFSETQ. This CDR3 reads CASSLEPGTGYEQYF.

This chain uses TRBV4-1 with TRBJ2-7. The CDR3 is 13 amino acids. CDR1 and CDR2 (germline): MGHRA, YSYEKL. This chain's CDR3 is CPARLLSSYEQYF.

The V gene is TRBV20-1, the J gene TRBJ1-5. The V gene's germline CDR1 is DFQATT and CDR2 SNEGSKA (reference sequence). The CDR3 loop spans 15 amino acids. The CDR3 spells CSAQPPDIGNQPQHF.

The chain employs TRBV11-2 and TRBJ2-3; the D call of TRBD2 rests on TCRdb alone, since no DNA is present to check it. In germline, CDR1 is SGHAT, CDR2 FQNNGV. The CDR3 spans 18 residues. The CDR3 sequence: CASSFSKGLAGVADTQYF.

The chain recombines TRBV30 with TRBJ2-3; TCRdb names TRBD1, which stays unverified in the absence of DNA. The CDR3 contains 12 residues. Per the germline V gene, CDR1 is GTSNPN and CDR2 is SVGIG (reference sequence). Here the CDR3 reads CAWRQGADTQYF. Full variable domain (rest looked up from reference TRBV30 and TRBJ2-3): SQTIHQWPATLVQPVGSPLSLECTVEGTSNPNLYWYRQAAGRGLQLLFYSVGIGQISSEVPQNLSASRPQDRQFILSSKKLLLSDSGFYLCAWRQGADTQYFGPGTRLTVL.

The chain combines TRBV9 with TRBJ1-6; there is no DNA to check the TCRdb D call of TRBD1. The CDR3 covers 16 residues. Germline CDR1 is SGDLS and CDR2 is YYNGEE. CDR3 loop: CASRAWWGDYNSPLHF.

V gene TRBV5-1 combines with J gene TRBJ2-1; TCRdb indicates TRBD1, and absent DNA this call remains unverified. This CDR3 has 14 amino acids. The germline CDR1 and CDR2 sequences are SGHRS and YFSETQ. Here the CDR3 reads CASSPDSSNNEQFF.

The V and J genes are TRBV7-2 and TRBJ2-5; TCRdb picks TRBD1, but there is no DNA to check that call. The length of the CDR3 is 16 residues. CDR1 and CDR2 (germline): SGHTA, FQGNSA. The CDR3: CASSLAFGAAQETQYF.